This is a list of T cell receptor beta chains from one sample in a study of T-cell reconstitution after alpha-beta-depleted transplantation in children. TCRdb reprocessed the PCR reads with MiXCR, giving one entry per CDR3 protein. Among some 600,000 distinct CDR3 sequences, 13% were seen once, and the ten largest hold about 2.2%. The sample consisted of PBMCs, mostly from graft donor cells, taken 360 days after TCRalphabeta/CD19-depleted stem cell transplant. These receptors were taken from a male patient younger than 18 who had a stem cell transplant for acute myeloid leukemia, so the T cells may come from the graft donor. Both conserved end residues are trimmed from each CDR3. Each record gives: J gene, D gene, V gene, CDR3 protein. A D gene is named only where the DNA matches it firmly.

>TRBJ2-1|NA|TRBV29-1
SVLGVGAGSPAREQF
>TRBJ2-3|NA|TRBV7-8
ASSYSGRQADTQY
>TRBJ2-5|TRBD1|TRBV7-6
ASSLDRDQETQY
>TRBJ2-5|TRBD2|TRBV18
ASSPRTSRETQY
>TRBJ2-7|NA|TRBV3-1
ASSQDGGRGYEQY
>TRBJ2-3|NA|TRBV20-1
SARDRYSREDGTDTQY
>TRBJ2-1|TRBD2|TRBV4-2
ASSQETPSGSYNEQF
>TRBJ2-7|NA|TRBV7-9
ASSLSPETSSYEQY
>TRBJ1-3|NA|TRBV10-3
AIRAGASGNTIY
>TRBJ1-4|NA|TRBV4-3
ASSQDLFGTNNEKLF
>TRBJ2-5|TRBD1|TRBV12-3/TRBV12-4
ASSQTTGGGQETQY
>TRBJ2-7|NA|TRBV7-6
ASSLSELSYEQY
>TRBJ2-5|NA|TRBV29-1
SVEGASESGIQETQY
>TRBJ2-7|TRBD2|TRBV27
ASSSLAGAYEQY
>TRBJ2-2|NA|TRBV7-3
ASSLRTVLNTGELF
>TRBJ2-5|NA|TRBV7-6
ASSLQTELGETQY
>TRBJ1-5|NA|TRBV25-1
ASSEGSNQPQH
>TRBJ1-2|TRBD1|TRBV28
AGSGGGLNYGYT
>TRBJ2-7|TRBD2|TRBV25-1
ASSPPLAGGPHEQY
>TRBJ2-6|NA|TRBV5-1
ASSLGRERPGANVLT
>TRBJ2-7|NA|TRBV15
ATSSENIIEQY
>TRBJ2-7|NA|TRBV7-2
ASSLLGLAKTGQY
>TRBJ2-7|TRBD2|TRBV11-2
ASSLGLADSYEQY
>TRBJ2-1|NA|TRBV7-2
ASSLGWAWDEQF
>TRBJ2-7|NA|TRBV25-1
AWGSPAEQY
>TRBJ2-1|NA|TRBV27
ASSPGSEQF
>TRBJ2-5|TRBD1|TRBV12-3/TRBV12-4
ASSPGDRGLAGETQY
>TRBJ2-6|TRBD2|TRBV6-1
ASTRGVGANVLT
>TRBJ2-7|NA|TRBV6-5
ASSYIAPGQGYEQY
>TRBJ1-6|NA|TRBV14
ASSQQWSNSPLH
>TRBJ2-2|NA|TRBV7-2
ASSPSPTGELF